This paragraph reports one T cell receptor (beta chain). Antigen unknown. Extracted from the samples, RNA was reverse transcribed into cDNA to serve as the sequencing template. The repertoire was sequenced with immunoSEQ multiplex PCR; TCRdb's copy has only in-frame clones and lacks some. The sample lists more than 95,000 clones; approximately 60% were seen once. The treatment denotes: oral pan-JAK inhibitor, 5-10 mg twice daily. Germline V gene sequence: CDR1 SGHDT, CDR2 YYEEEE. This CDR3 has 14 residues. The V end was cut by 6 bases, the J end by 4 bases, with 16 bases between. This specimen belongs to a study of CD8+ T cells in alopecia areata. Study details: Twice a day, 5 to 10 mg of oral tofacitinib was administered to treated patients. The drug, tofacitinib, lasted 6 to 18 months, followed by 6 months off drug. Study-wide findings and caveats: Scalp clonality and expanded CD8+ clones among the top 100 fell significantly with tofacitinib. There were also resident alphabeta T cells of normal skin sequenced in scalp samples.

The gene calls are TRBV5-6 and TRBJ1-2; possibly TRBD1 for D (5 bases). The source material was CD4+ T cells sorted from blood, sampled at week 4, from a patient treated with tofacitinib. The clonotype originates from a human donor with alopecia areata. CDR3 residues: CASTLGTQPYGYTF. The CDR3 DNA is TGTGCCAGCACCCTCGGGACGCAACCCTATGGCTACACCTTC.